These 2 T cell receptor beta chains were sequenced from one sample in a study of cytomegalovirus exposure and HLA in healthy donors. In the PCR, 60 Vbeta and 13 Jbeta primers were used. The repertoire was sequenced with immunoSEQ multiplex PCR; TCRdb's copy has only in-frame clones and lacks some. The sample consists of around 72,000 clones, 60% to 75% of them appearing once. Sequencing was carried out using PBMCs. Receptor source: a man in his forties in good health and CMV-seropositive.

The chain is built from TRBV11-1 and TRBJ1-5; the D gene is possibly TRBD1 (5 bases). The length of the CDR3 is 14 residues. Trimming cost V 6 bases and J 4 bases, with 13 bases left between them. Germline values: CDR1 SGHAT, CDR2 FQDESV (reference sequence). CDR3 sequence (DNA): TGTGCCAGCAGACGACAGTGTTGGAATCAGCCCCAGCATTTT. It yields the protein CASRRQCWNQPQHF.

The chain is built from TRBV29-1 and TRBJ2-3; 11 bases are shared with TRBD1. The CDR3 has 14 amino acids. Germline V gives CDR1 SQVTM, CDR2 ANQGSEA. Trimming removed 6 bases from V and 4 bases from J; junction bases left unmatched: 6. DNA for the CDR3: TGCAGCGTCCAAGGGACAGGGGGAGCAGATACGCAGTATTTT. This codes for CSVQGTGGADTQYF.